The 32 T cell receptor beta chains below were found in one sample sequenced in a study of control samples from healthy donors and cancer patients. Produced via immunoSEQ multiplex PCR; TCRdb's table is partial and in-frame only. The sample includes around 58,000 clones, nearly 90% of them seen just once. Sample: blood. The receptors derive from a man aged 45-60 years in good health.

The V and J genes are TRBV19 and TRBJ1-2; 7 bases are shared with TRBD1. V shed 3 bases and J 4 bases; nucleotides not matched to a gene: 11. CDR1 LNHDA and CDR2 SQIVND come from the germline V gene (reference sequence). The CDR3 loop spans 16 amino acids. The CDR3 DNA reads as TGTGCCAGTAGTATTCATGAGACAGGGCCGGGCTATGGCTACACCTTC. Its translation: CASSIHETGPGYGYTF.

The CDR3 reads CASLHRTGSYEQYF. CDR3 coding DNA: TGTGCCAGCCTACATCGGACAGGCTCCTACGAGCAGTACTTC. This rearrangement joins TRBV28 to TRBJ2-7; 7 nucleotides align to TRBD1. The CDR3 totals 14 residues. V dropped 8 bases and J dropped 0; count of bases not matched to a gene: 7. Germline assignment: CDR1 MDHEN and CDR2 SYDVKM.

This clone has a single count. J is TRBJ1-6 and V is TRBV7-2; 8 nucleotides line up with TRBD1. The CDR3 totals 15 residues. J gave up 7 bases and V 2 bases, and 4 bases lay outside the gene matches. The V gene's germline CDR1 is SGHTA and CDR2 FQGNSA. The CDR3 DNA reads TGTGCCAGCAGCTTACAGGACAGGGTAAATTCACCCCTCCACTTT. Translated: CASSLQDRVNSPLHF.

This sequence joins TRBV10-3 and TRBJ1-2, with 7 bases matching TRBD1. The CDR3 totals 16 residues. Per germline, CDR1 ENHRY and CDR2 SYGVKD. V lost 3 bases to trimming and J lost 2 bases; unmatched junction nucleotides: 9. The CDR3 protein is CAISDQGGPVNYGYTF. In DNA, the CDR3 is TGTGCCATCAGTGACCAGGGGGGACCGGTCAACTATGGCTACACCTTC.

The chain links TRBV24-1 to TRBJ2-7; no clear D. Germline V gene sequence: CDR1 KGHDR, CDR2 SFDVKD. Trimming cost V 9 bases and J 5 bases, with 4 bases left between them. The CDR3 is 9 amino acids. The DNA of the CDR3 is TGTGCCACCGGGGACGAGCAGTACTTC. It yields the protein CATGDEQYF.

V is TRBV13 and J is TRBJ1-2; weak D call: TRBD1 (6 bases). Trimming took off 2 bases at V and 2 bases at J, with 12 bases between the two ends. Germline CDR1 PRHDT, CDR2 FYEKMQ (reference sequence). This CDR3 spans 15 amino acids. CDR3 protein: CASSLNREPNYGYTF. In DNA, the CDR3 is TGTGCCAGCAGCTTAAACAGGGAGCCCAACTATGGCTACACCTTC.

The chain carries TRBV3-1 (or the pseudogene TRBV3-2) and TRBJ2-1; the D call may be TRBD1 or TRBD2 (5 bases each). Germline V gene data show CDR1 as LGHDT and CDR2 as YNNKEL (reference sequence). This CDR3 region has 16 residues. The V and J ends lost 2 bases and 4 bases respectively, with 15 bases between them. The CDR3 loop reads CASSQWGTGPYNEQFF. DNA of the CDR3: TGTGCCAGCAGCCAATGGGGGACGGGACCATACAATGAGCAGTTCTTC.

This clone has just one count. The chain couples TRBV9 to TRBJ2-2, with 12 bases identical to TRBD2. The CDR3 runs to 16 residues. Germline CDR1 and CDR2: SGDLS and YYNGEE. V was pared by 5 bases and J by 2 bases, with 4 bases of the junction left unmatched. In DNA, the CDR3 is TGTGCCAGCAGGGGAGGACTAGCGGGAAACACCGGGGAGCTGTTTTTT. Its protein product is CASRGGLAGNTGELFF.

This chain links TRBV29-1 with TRBJ2-2; D gene unclear. This CDR3 contains 11 residues. Trimming stripped 4 bases from V and 6 bases from J, with 6 bases between. Germline V lookup: CDR1 SQVTM, CDR2 ANQGSEA. This CDR3 reads CSVGRAGELFF. The CDR3 DNA sequence: TGCAGCGTTGGGAGAGCCGGGGAGCTGTTTTTT.

The chain combines TRBV4-1 with TRBJ2-5; no firm D call. V was cut by 1 base and J by 4 bases, with 10 bases left in between. This CDR3 is 14 amino acids long. Germline V gives CDR1 MGHRA, CDR2 YSYEKL. CDR3 protein: CASSQADVGETQYF. The CDR3 nucleotides are TGCGCCAGCAGCCAAGCCGATGTGGGAGAGACCCAGTACTTC.

The chain uses TRBV27 and TRBJ2-1; unclear D gene. There are 16 residues in the CDR3. In germline, CDR1 is MNHEY, CDR2 SMNVEV (reference sequence). The V gene lost 0 bases and the J gene lost 0 bases, with 9 bases spanning the gap. The CDR3 nucleotides read TGTGCCAGCAGTTTATCCGAAATCCCCTCCTACAATGAGCAGTTCTTC. Its translation is CASSLSEIPSYNEQFF.

V is TRBV18 and J is TRBJ2-7; a weak D match, TRBD1 (6 bases). This CDR3 has 14 residues. Looked up from germline, CDR1 is KGHSH and CDR2 is LQKENI. V was cut by 3 bases and J by 5 bases, with 14 bases left in between. CDR3 coding DNA: TGTGCCAGCTCACCTTGGGACACCGACAACGAGCAGTACTTC. As protein: CASSPWDTDNEQYF.

The chain employs TRBV4-1 and TRBJ2-7; possible D gene TRBD2, 6 bases. Germline V gives CDR1 MGHRA, CDR2 YSYEKL. The CDR3 runs to 17 residues. V shed 0 bases and J shed 0 bases, with 15 bases lying between them. The CDR3 here is CASSQDLTWTNSYEQYF. CDR3 sequence (DNA): TGCGCCAGCAGCCAAGATCTCACTTGGACTAACTCCTACGAGCAGTACTTC.

This chain connects TRBV10-3 to TRBJ1-5, with TRBD1 identical over 10 bases. CDR3 length: 15 residues. Losses at the gene ends were 6 bases for V and 3 bases for J; bases not matched to a gene: 5. CDR1 is ENHRY and CDR2 is SYGVKD in the germline V gene. CDR3 sequence (DNA): TGTGCCATCAGGGGGACAGGGGATACCAATCAGCCCCAGCATTTT. Translated: CAIRGTGDTNQPQHF.

The rearrangement joins TRBV18 to TRBJ2-1; TRBD2 aligns across 8 bases. This CDR3 has 14 residues. The ends lost 2 bases at V and 3 bases at J; junction bases unmatched: 0. The germline CDR1 and CDR2 sequences are KGHSH and LQKENI. Written as DNA, the CDR3 is TGTGCCAGCTCACCAGCGGGAGGCTACAATGAGCAGTTCTTC. As protein: CASSPAGGYNEQFF.

The count of this clone is one. The CDR3 nucleotides read TGTGCCAGCAGTTTGGAACGGACAGGCCGAGACACAGATACGCAGTATTTT. Its translation is CASSLERTGRDTDTQYF. The chain links TRBV28 to TRBJ2-3; 7 positions agree with TRBD1. V shed 3 bases, J shed 2 bases, and the junction held 11 bases outside the gene matches. There are 17 residues in the CDR3. Germline assignment: CDR1 MDHEN and CDR2 SYDVKM.

The rearrangement joins TRBV6-5 to TRBJ1-4; a weak D match, TRBD1 (5 bases). Trimming pared 6 bases from V and 11 bases from J, leaving 19 bases between. Germline lookup yields CDR1 MNHEY and CDR2 SVGAGI. The CDR3 loop spans 14 amino acids. The CDR3 loop reads CASRFTGYADKLFF. The CDR3, as DNA: TGTGCCAGCAGATTTACAGGATATGCTGACAAACTGTTTTTT.

J is TRBJ1-3 and V is TRBV28; D possibly corresponds to TRBD1 (5 bases). The germline V gene has CDR1 MDHEN and CDR2 SYDVKM. V was clipped by 2 bases and J by 3 bases, with 17 bases between them. CDR3 length equals 17 residues. CDR3 sequence (DNA): TGTGCCAGCAGTTTAAATGGGGGGTATCTACGTGGAAACACCATATATTTT. It codes for CASSLNGGYLRGNTIYF.

This chain joins TRBV20-1 and TRBJ1-1; D remains unclear. Trimming shortened V by 3 bases and J by 1 base, and 9 bases separated the two germline ends. CDR1 is DFQATT, CDR2 SNEGSKA, per germline (reference sequence). This CDR3 comprises 13 residues. The chain's CDR3 is CSASLTSNTEAFF. The CDR3 coding sequence is TGCAGTGCTAGTTTAACATCGAACACTGAAGCTTTCTTT.

The chain has TRBV7-2 and TRBJ2-6; possibly TRBD1 for D (6 bases). CDR3 length equals 18 residues. CDR1 and CDR2 (germline): SGHTA, FQGNSA. Trimming removed 3 bases at V and 0 bases at J, with 15 bases between. CDR3 in amino acids: CASSFLAGAPSGANVLTF. CDR3 DNA: TGTGCCAGCAGCTTCCTGGCAGGGGCCCCCTCTGGGGCCAACGTCCTGACTTTC.

The genes are TRBV19 and TRBJ2-7, with D tentatively TRBD2 (6 bases). The CDR3 runs to 14 residues. The V end lost 6 bases, the J end lost 4 bases, and 16 bases lay between the germline ends. The germline V gene has CDR1 LNHDA and CDR2 SQIVND (reference sequence). The CDR3 sequence is CASSGSGGSYEQYF. DNA for the CDR3: TGTGCCAGTAGCGGTAGCGGAGGCAGTTACGAGCAGTACTTC.

The gene calls are TRBV4-2 and TRBJ2-3; D not certain. This CDR3 comprises 19 residues. The germline CDR1 and CDR2 sequences are LGHNA and YNFKEQ. The V gene lost 1 base and the J gene lost 0 bases, with 20 bases spanning the gap. Here the CDR3 DNA reads TGTGCCAGCAGCCAAGGAACGTTCGGGTCTCTCGTTAGCACAGATACGCAGTATTTT. Translation gives CASSQGTFGSLVSTDTQYF.

The V call is TRBV7-2, the J call TRBJ2-7; D possibly corresponds to TRBD1 (5 bases). CDR1 is SGHTA, CDR2 FQGNSA, per germline. The CDR3 is 13 residues long. V was pared by 6 bases and J by 0 bases, with 9 bases between. CDR3 coding DNA: TGTGCCAGCAGACCGGACAACTCCTACGAGCAGTACTTC. This encodes CASRPDNSYEQYF.

The chain uses TRBV27 and TRBJ2-1, with a weak D call TRBD1 (5 bases). Germline CDR1 MNHEY, CDR2 SMNVEV (reference sequence). Trimming removed 1 base at V and 9 bases at J, with 13 bases between. The CDR3 extends over 14 amino acids. CDR3 nucleotide sequence: TGTGCCAGCAGTTTATGGGTCAGCCAGGGTGAGCAGTTCTTC. It yields the protein CASSLWVSQGEQFF.

The V and J genes are TRBV18 and TRBJ2-5; 9 bases line up with TRBD2. CDR3 length equals 15 residues. Germline CDR1 reads KGHSH; CDR2 reads LQKENI. The trim removed 5 bases at V and 2 bases at J, leaving 6 bases unmatched. The CDR3 nucleotides read TGTGCCAGCTCAGTTAGCGGGAGACGTCAAGAGACCCAGTACTTC. Translation gives CASSVSGRRQETQYF.

This clone was recorded a few times. The rearrangement joins TRBV24-1 to TRBJ2-3, with 7 positions matching TRBD1. This CDR3 has 18 amino acids. With 4 bases clipped from V and 2 bases from J, the junction kept 14 bases outside the gene matches. Germline V gene data show CDR1 as KGHDR and CDR2 as SFDVKD. The CDR3 spells CATSDPSRGRKLTDTQYF. CDR3 nucleotides: TGTGCCACCAGTGACCCTAGTAGGGGGCGGAAACTCACAGATACGCAGTATTTT.

The chain uses TRBV7-3 and TRBJ2-3, with D unresolved. CDR1 is SGHTA and CDR2 is FQGTGA in the germline V gene. The V end lost 6 bases, the J end lost 1 base, and 11 bases lay between the germline ends. The CDR3 runs 14 residues. The CDR3 coding sequence is TGTGCCAGCAGTGTACGTGGGGGCACAGATACGCAGTATTTT. Amino acids: CASSVRGGTDTQYF. Supplemented by reference TRBV7-3 and TRBJ2-3, the full variable domain reads GAGVSQTPSNKVTEKGKYVELRCDPISGHTALYWYRQSLGQGPEFLIYFQGTGAADDSGLPNDRFFAVRPEGSVSTLKIQRTERGDSAVYLCASSVRGGTDTQYFGPGTRLTVL.

The V gene is TRBV9, the J gene TRBJ2-7; D not resolved. Trimming cost V 0 bases and J 4 bases, with 8 bases left between them. Germline V lookup: CDR1 SGDLS, CDR2 YYNGEE. The CDR3 is 13 amino acids. The CDR3 protein is CASSVVGSYEQYF. CDR3 bases: TGTGCCAGCAGCGTAGTCGGATCGTACGAGCAGTACTTC.

The chain employs TRBV10-3 and TRBJ2-3, with 13 bases aligning to TRBD2. Germline values: CDR1 ENHRY, CDR2 SYGVKD. V trimming: 5 bases; J trimming: 2 bases; junction bases outside the gene matches: 4. This CDR3 region has 16 residues. Here the CDR3 DNA reads TGTGCCATCAGTCCTGGGACTAGCGGGACCACAGATACGCAGTATTTT. Protein: CAISPGTSGTTDTQYF.

V is TRBV27 and J is TRBJ1-1, with 10 bases that match TRBD1. The V and J ends lost 4 bases and 4 bases, in that order; junction bases with no gene match: 6. CDR1 MNHEY and CDR2 SMNVEV come from the germline V gene (reference sequence). There are 15 residues in the CDR3. The CDR3 spells CASSSTGGLPTEAFF. CDR3 in DNA: TGTGCCAGCAGTTCGACAGGGGGCTTGCCCACTGAAGCTTTCTTT.

The chain employs TRBV2 and TRBJ2-2; 13 bases fit TRBD2. With 6 bases clipped from V and 5 bases from J, the junction kept 6 bases outside the gene matches. Germline V gene sequence: CDR1 SNHLY, CDR2 FYNNEI. This CDR3 has 16 residues. The CDR3 DNA reads TGTGCCAGCAGCCCCGGGACTAGCGGGGCTACCGGGGAGCTGTTTTTT. Its translation is CASSPGTSGATGELFF. The full variable domain, completed using reference TRBV2 and TRBJ2-2, is EPEVTQTPSHQVTQMGQEVILRCVPISNHLYFYWYRQILGQKVEFLVSFYNNEISEKSEIFDDQFSVERPDGSNFTLKIRSTKLEDSAMYFCASSPGTSGATGELFFGEGSRLTVL.

The chain recombines TRBV7-3 with TRBJ2-7; 11 positions match TRBD1. V trimming: 5 bases; J trimming: 2 bases; junction bases outside the gene matches: 5. The CDR3 is 15 residues long. Looked up from germline, CDR1 is SGHTA and CDR2 is FQGTGA. CDR3 DNA: TGTGCCAGCAGCGGAGGACAGGGGGCTACCTACGAGCAGTACTTC. Its translation: CASSGGQGATYEQYF.